These 25 T cell receptor beta chains came from one sample sequenced in a study of blood T cell repertoires in COVID-19. Here immunoSEQ multiplex PCR was the method, and the copy in TCRdb shows in-frame clones only, minus some. The table lists fewer than 250,000 clones, about 83% of them singletons. The source material was peripheral blood. These receptor sequences come from a woman aged 50 to 60 with active or convalescent COVID-19.

CDR3 sequence (DNA): TGTGCCAGCAGGCGACCTAGACTAGCGGGAGGATCCACCGGGGAGCTGTTTTTT. Translated, it gives CASRRPRLAGGSTGELFF. The V gene is TRBV27, the J gene TRBJ2-2; 13 bases agree with TRBD2. V gave up 6 bases and J gave up 4 bases; unmatched junction bases: 11. Germline-derived CDR1 and CDR2 are MNHEY and SMNVEV (reference sequence). This CDR3 contains 18 residues.

V usage is TRBV7-9 and J usage is TRBJ1-2; D is possibly TRBD1 (6 bases). Trimming removed 1 base from V and 3 bases from J, with 12 bases in between. Germline assignment: CDR1 SEHNR and CDR2 FQNEAQ (reference sequence). The CDR3 has 15 amino acids. CDR3 amino acids: CASSLGTAIHYGYTF. The CDR3 nucleotides read TGTGCCAGCAGCTTAGGGACAGCGATCCACTATGGCTACACCTTC.

The chain has TRBV5-5 and TRBJ2-7; D uncertain. Trimming took 3 bases from V and 2 from J, leaving 9 bases between them. Germline assignment: CDR1 SGHKS and CDR2 YYEKEE (reference sequence). CDR3 length: 13 residues. The CDR3 protein is CASSSGSTYEQYF. Written as DNA, the CDR3 is TGTGCCAGCAGCTCCGGGTCAACCTACGAGCAGTACTTC.

This clone was seen only once. This chain joins TRBV6-2 or TRBV6-3 and TRBJ2-1; 8 bases agree with TRBD2. Looked up from germline, CDR1 is MNHEY and CDR2 is SVGEGT. With V trimmed by 1 base and J by 10 bases, 9 bases remained unmatched. The CDR3 totals 15 residues. This chain's CDR3 is CASSYFLWREEEQFF. DNA of the CDR3: TGTGCCAGCAGTTACTTTTTGTGGCGGGAGGAGGAGCAGTTCTTC.

The rearrangement uses TRBV19 and TRBJ2-3, with D possibly matching TRBD1 (5 bases). The CDR3 contains 15 residues. Trimming took off 4 bases at V and 1 base at J, with 12 bases between the two ends. Germline V gives CDR1 LNHDA, CDR2 SQIVND (reference sequence). The CDR3: CASSKGLLGTDTQYF. The CDR3 DNA reads as TGTGCCAGTAGTAAGGGGCTACTTGGCACAGATACGCAGTATTTT.

This clone was picked up one time. The J gene is TRBJ2-5, the V gene TRBV7-3, with TRBD2 matching over 8 bases. CDR1 is SGHTA and CDR2 is FQGTGA in the germline V gene. V shed 3 bases, J shed 5 bases, and the junction held 11 bases outside the gene matches. This CDR3 contains 16 residues. CDR3 amino acids: CASSLLGLGPSETQYF. For the CDR3, the DNA is TGTGCCAGCAGCTTGTTGGGACTAGGGCCTTCCGAGACCCAGTACTTC.

V usage is TRBV5-1 and J usage is TRBJ2-3; a possible D gene is TRBD1 (6 bases). Between the trimmed V and J ends, which lost 4 bases and 0 bases, there was a span of 6 bases. The CDR3 totals 13 residues. Germline CDR1 SGHRS, CDR2 YFSETQ. The CDR3 loop is CASSQGSTDTQYF. The CDR3 bases are TGCGCCAGCAGCCAGGGGAGCACAGATACGCAGTATTTT. Full variable domain (remainder filled in from reference TRBV5-1 and TRBJ2-3): KAGVTQTPRYLIKTRGQQVTLSCSPISGHRSVSWYQQTPGQGLQFLFEYFSETQRNKGNFPGRFSGRQFSNSRSEMNVSTLELGDSALYLCASSQGSTDTQYFGPGTRLTVL.

V and J are TRBV6-1 and TRBJ2-1; 8 bases align to TRBD2. Unmatched junction bases numbered 16, after V lost 2 bases and J lost 4 bases. Germline assignment: CDR1 MNHNS and CDR2 SASEGT. The CDR3 length is 19 residues. The CDR3 DNA follows: TGTGCCAGCAGTGAAAGCTTCGGCGGGAGGACTAACAAATACAATGAGCAGTTCTTC. Its protein is CASSESFGGRTNKYNEQFF.

V is TRBV25-1 and J is TRBJ2-1; TRBD1 might be the D (7 bases). The CDR3 extends over 13 amino acids. Germline V gives CDR1 MGHDK, CDR2 SYGVNS. Trimming left V 8 bases short and J 5 bases short, with 13 bases between. CDR3 nucleotide sequence: TGTGCCAGCGGAGGGACAGTAAACAATGAGCAGTTCTTC. Its translation is CASGGTVNNEQFF. The full variable domain, its missing parts supplied by reference TRBV25-1 and TRBJ2-1, is EADIYQTPRYLVIGTGKKITLECSQTMGHDKMYWYQQDPGMELHLIHYSYGVNSTEKGDLSSESTVSRIRTEHFPLTLESARPSHTSQYLCASGGTVNNEQFFGPGTRLTVL.

The CDR3 region has the DNA TGTGCCAGCAGTTACAGGGGATCCGATACGCAGTATTTT. Encoded protein: CASSYRGSDTQYF. The V call is TRBV6-5, the J call TRBJ2-3, with D possibly matching TRBD1 (5 bases). Per germline, CDR1 MNHEY and CDR2 SVGAGI. The CDR3 covers 13 residues. V lost 2 bases to trimming and J lost 6 bases, with 9 bases between them.

The chain links TRBV7-8 to TRBJ2-5; 8 nucleotides agree with TRBD1. The V gene end was trimmed by 5 bases and the J gene end by 4 bases; junction bases not matched to a gene: 3. From germline, CDR1 is SGHVS and CDR2 FQNEAQ. The CDR3 totals 13 residues. The CDR3 nucleotides read TGTGCCAGCAGCCCAGACAGGGGAGAGACCCAGTACTTC. It is translated as CASSPDRGETQYF.

The J gene is TRBJ2-1, the V gene TRBV28; possible D gene TRBD2, 5 bases. The germline CDR1 and CDR2 sequences are MDHEN and SYDVKM. This CDR3 has 16 residues. Trimming pared 6 bases from V and 0 bases from J, leaving 15 bases between. The CDR3 DNA reads as TGTGCCAGCAGGAGCCCCGGGATAAGCTCCTACAATGAGCAGTTCTTC. It encodes CASRSPGISSYNEQFF.

The chain recombines TRBV12-3 or TRBV12-4 with TRBJ1-2; D gene uncertain. Trimming removed 2 bases at V and 2 bases at J, with 6 bases between. The CDR3 is 13 residues long. CDR3 in DNA: TGTGCCAGCAGTTTACGGGAGAACTATGGCTACACCTTC. Its translation: CASSLRENYGYTF.

The chain combines TRBV5-1 with TRBJ1-3; a possible D gene is TRBD1 (6 bases). Trimming shortened V by 4 bases and J by 0 bases, and 11 bases separated the two germline ends. This CDR3 contains 15 residues. Germline V gene sequence: CDR1 SGHRS, CDR2 YFSETQ. CDR3 sequence reads: CASSERTASGNTIYF. The CDR3 coding sequence is TGCGCCAGCAGCGAGCGGACAGCCTCTGGAAACACCATATATTTT.

CDR3 sequence: CASSLYGKGEQYF. The CDR3 DNA is TGTGCCAGCAGTTTATACGGGAAGGGCGAGCAGTACTTC. The chain employs TRBV27 and TRBJ2-7, with a weak D call TRBD2 (5 bases). Germline lookup yields CDR1 MNHEY and CDR2 SMNVEV (reference sequence). V was pared by 1 base and J by 6 bases, with 10 bases between. This CDR3 has 13 residues.

This chain uses TRBV5-1 with TRBJ2-5; the match to TRBD1 covers 7 bases. J gave up 2 bases and V 4 bases, and 5 bases lay outside the gene matches. Germline CDR1 SGHRS, CDR2 YFSETQ. This CDR3 has 14 amino acids. The CDR3 region is CASSHGQAQETQYF. In DNA, the CDR3 is TGCGCCAGCAGCCATGGACAGGCACAAGAGACCCAGTACTTC. The full variable domain, in which reference TRBV5-1 and TRBJ2-5 provide the parts outside the CDR3, is KAGVTQTPRYLIKTRGQQVTLSCSPISGHRSVSWYQQTPGQGLQFLFEYFSETQRNKGNFPGRFSGRQFSNSRSEMNVSTLELGDSALYLCASSHGQAQETQYFGPGTRLLVL.

This clone was counted many times. The chain combines TRBV6-5 with TRBJ1-6, with 10 bases fitting TRBD1. The CDR3 has 15 amino acids. V was clipped by 6 bases and J by 8 bases; unmatched bases: 7. Germline CDR1 and CDR2: MNHEY and SVGAGI. The CDR3 loop reads CASSPLDRGYSPLHF. The CDR3 DNA is TGTGCCAGCAGCCCCTTGGACAGGGGGTATTCACCCCTCCACTTT.

The rearrangement joins TRBV2 to TRBJ1-5, with D possibly matching TRBD1 (5 bases). CDR1 and CDR2 (germline): SNHLY, FYNNEI. V was clipped by 6 bases and J by 4 bases, with 13 bases between them. The CDR3 spans 14 residues. Written as DNA, the CDR3 is TGTGCCAGCAGAGATGACAGTCTGAATCAGCCCCAGCATTTT. It specifies CASRDDSLNQPQHF.

The chain couples TRBV19 to TRBJ2-6; tentatively, D is TRBD1 (5 bases). V lost 3 bases to trimming and J lost 1 base, with 7 bases between them. Germline CDR1 reads LNHDA; CDR2 reads SQIVND (reference sequence). This CDR3 comprises 15 residues. Here the CDR3 reads CASSIGQSGANVLTF. CDR3 bases: TGTGCCAGTAGTATCGGACAATCTGGGGCCAACGTCCTGACTTTC.

This clone appeared a single time. The rearrangement joins TRBV2 to TRBJ2-1; tentative D call: TRBD1 (5 bases). Germline V gene data show CDR1 as SNHLY and CDR2 as FYNNEI. The CDR3 runs to 12 residues. With 5 bases removed from V and 6 bases from J, the gap between germline ends came to 8 bases. CDR3 coding DNA: TGTGCCAGCAGTCCAACAGGCAATGAGCAGTTCTTC. Its translation is CASSPTGNEQFF.

The V and J genes are TRBV3-1 (or the pseudogene TRBV3-2) and TRBJ1-6, with D unresolved. This CDR3 contains 15 residues. Trimming took 4 bases from V and 5 from J, leaving 12 bases between them. Germline V gene data show CDR1 as LGHDT and CDR2 as YNNKEL (reference sequence). The CDR3 nucleotides read TGTGCCAGCAGCCGTGGCGAGGTCAATAATTCACCCCTCCACTTT. Translation: CASSRGEVNNSPLHF.

The gene calls are TRBV18 and TRBJ1-1; unclear D gene. The CDR3 spans 15 residues. Trimming took 3 bases from V and 1 from J, leaving 12 bases between them. The germline gives CDR1 KGHSH, CDR2 LQKENI. In nucleotides, the CDR3 is TGTGCCAGCTCACCGCTGAGGAGCTGGAACACTGAAGCTTTCTTT. It specifies CASSPLRSWNTEAFF.

This clone showed up just once. The DNA for the CDR3 is TGTGCCAGCAGCCCCGACAGGTTCCGAAACACCATATATTTT. Its protein is CASSPDRFRNTIYF. This sequence joins TRBV6-5 and TRBJ1-3, with a possible D match to TRBD1 (6 bases). This CDR3 has 14 residues. Germline-derived CDR1 and CDR2 are MNHEY and SVGAGI. Trimming removed 6 bases at V and 5 bases at J, with 14 bases between.

The genes are TRBV18 and TRBJ1-2; D possibly corresponds to TRBD1 (5 bases). CDR3 length equals 16 residues. V was trimmed by 6 bases and J by 8 bases, leaving 25 bases between them. Germline V gives CDR1 KGHSH, CDR2 LQKENI. The CDR3 DNA sequence: TGTGCCAGCTCCCAAACCGGAACAGGAGACCAGAGGGGCTACACCTTC. The encoded protein is CASSQTGTGDQRGYTF.

This sequence joins TRBV4-1 and TRBJ1-5; no definite D call. The V end lost 3 bases, the J end lost 3 bases, and 6 bases lay between the germline ends. CDR1 is MGHRA, CDR2 YSYEKL, per germline. The CDR3 is 13 amino acids. DNA of the CDR3: TGCGCCAGCAGCCAGGCGGTCAATCAGCCCCAGCATTTT. Residues: CASSQAVNQPQHF.